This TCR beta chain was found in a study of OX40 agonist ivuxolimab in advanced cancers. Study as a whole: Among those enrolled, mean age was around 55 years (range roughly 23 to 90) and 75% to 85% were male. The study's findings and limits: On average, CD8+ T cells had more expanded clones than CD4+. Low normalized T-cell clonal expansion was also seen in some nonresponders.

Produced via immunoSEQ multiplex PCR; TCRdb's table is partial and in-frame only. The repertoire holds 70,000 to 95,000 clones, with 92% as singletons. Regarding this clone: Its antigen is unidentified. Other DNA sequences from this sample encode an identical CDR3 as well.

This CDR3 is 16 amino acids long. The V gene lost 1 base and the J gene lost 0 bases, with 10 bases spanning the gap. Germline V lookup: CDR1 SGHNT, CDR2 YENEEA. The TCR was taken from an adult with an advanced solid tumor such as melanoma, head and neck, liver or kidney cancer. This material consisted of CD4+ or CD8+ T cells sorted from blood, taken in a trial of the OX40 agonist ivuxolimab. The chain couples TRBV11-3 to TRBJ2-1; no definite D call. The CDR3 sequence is CASSLALSTSYNEQFF. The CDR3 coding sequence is TGTGCCAGCAGCTTAGCCCTTTCCACCTCCTACAATGAGCAGTTCTTC.